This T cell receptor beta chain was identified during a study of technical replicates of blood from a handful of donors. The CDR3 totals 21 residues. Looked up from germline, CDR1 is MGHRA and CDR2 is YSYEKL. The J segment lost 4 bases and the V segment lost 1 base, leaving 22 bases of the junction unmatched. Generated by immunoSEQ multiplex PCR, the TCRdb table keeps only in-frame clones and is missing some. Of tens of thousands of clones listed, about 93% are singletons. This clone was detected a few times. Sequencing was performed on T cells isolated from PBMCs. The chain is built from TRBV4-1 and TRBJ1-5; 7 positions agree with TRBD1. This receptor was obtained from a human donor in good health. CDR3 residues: CASSQGPLLRTGIEPNQPQHF. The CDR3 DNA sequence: TGCGCCAGCAGCCAAGGCCCCCTCCTGAGGACAGGCATAGAGCCGAATCAGCCCCAGCATTTT.